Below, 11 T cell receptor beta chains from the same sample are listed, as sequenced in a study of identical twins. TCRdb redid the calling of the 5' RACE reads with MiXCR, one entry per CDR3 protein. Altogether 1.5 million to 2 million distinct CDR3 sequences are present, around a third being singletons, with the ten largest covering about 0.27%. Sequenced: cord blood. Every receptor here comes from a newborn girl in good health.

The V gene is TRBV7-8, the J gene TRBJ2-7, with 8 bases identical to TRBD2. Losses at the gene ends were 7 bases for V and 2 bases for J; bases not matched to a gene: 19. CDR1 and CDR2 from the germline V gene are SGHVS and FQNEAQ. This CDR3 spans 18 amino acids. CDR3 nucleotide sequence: TGTGCCAGCACCTCAGCGGGGGTATTGAGGGACCTAACCTACGAGCAGTACTTC. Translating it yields CASTSAGVLRDLTYEQYF.

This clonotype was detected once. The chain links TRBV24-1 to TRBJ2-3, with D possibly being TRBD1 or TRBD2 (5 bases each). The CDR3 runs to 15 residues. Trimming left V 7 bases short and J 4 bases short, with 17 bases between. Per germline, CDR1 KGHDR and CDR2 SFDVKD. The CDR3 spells CATSLTHLGADTQYF. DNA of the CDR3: TGTGCCACCAGCCTGACTCACCTGGGGGCAGATACGCAGTATTTT.

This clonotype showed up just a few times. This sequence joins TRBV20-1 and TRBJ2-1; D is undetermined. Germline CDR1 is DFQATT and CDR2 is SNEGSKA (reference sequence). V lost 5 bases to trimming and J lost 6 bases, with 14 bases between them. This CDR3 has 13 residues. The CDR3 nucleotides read TGCAGTGCTTCCCGAATGGACGCCAATGAGCAGTTCTTC. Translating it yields CSASRMDANEQFF.

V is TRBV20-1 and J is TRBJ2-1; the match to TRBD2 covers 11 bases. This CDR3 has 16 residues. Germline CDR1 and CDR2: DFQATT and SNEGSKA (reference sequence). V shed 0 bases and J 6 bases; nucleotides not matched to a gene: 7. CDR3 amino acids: CSARDGASGRPNEQFF. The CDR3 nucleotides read TGCAGTGCTAGAGATGGAGCTAGCGGGAGGCCCAATGAGCAGTTCTTC.

The CDR3: CSVRTGEYNQPQHF. As DNA, the CDR3 is TGCAGCGTGAGGACAGGGGAGTATAATCAGCCCCAGCATTTT. V is TRBV29-1 and J is TRBJ1-5, with 9 bases fitting TRBD1. The CDR3 contains 14 residues. Unmatched junction bases numbered 7, after V lost 6 bases and J lost 4 bases. Germline V gene data show CDR1 as SQVTM and CDR2 as ANQGSEA.

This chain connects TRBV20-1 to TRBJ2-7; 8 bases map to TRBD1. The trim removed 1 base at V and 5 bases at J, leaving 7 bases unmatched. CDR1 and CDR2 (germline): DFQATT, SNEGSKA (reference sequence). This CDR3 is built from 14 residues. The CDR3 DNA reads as TGCAGTGCTAGAGCATGGGACAGGAATAACGAGCAGTACTTC. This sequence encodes CSARAWDRNNEQYF.

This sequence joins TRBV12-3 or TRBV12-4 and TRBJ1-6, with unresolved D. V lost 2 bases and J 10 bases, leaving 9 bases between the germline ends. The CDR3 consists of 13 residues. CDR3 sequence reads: CASSLPSGSPLHF. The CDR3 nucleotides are TGTGCCAGCAGTTTACCCTCCGGCTCACCCCTCCACTTT.

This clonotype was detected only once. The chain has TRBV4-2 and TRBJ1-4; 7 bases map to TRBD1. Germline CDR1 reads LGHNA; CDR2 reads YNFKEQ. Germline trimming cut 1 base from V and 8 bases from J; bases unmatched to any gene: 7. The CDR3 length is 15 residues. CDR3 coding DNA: TGTGCCAGCAGCCAAGCAGAAGGGACAGTCGAAAAACTGTTTTTT. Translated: CASSQAEGTVEKLFF.

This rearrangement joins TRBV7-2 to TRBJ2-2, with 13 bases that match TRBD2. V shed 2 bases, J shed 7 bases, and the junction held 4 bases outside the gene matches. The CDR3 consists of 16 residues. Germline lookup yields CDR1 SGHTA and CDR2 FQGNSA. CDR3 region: CASSLTSGGAGGELFF. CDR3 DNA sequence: TGTGCCAGCAGCTTAACTAGCGGGGGGGCCGGCGGGGAGCTGTTTTTT. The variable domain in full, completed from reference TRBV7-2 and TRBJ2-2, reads GAGVSQSPSNKVTEKGKDVELRCDPISGHTALYWYRQSLGQGLEFLIYFQGNSAPDKSGLPSDRFSAERTGGSVSTLTIQRTQQEDSAVYLCASSLTSGGAGGELFFGEGSRLTVL.

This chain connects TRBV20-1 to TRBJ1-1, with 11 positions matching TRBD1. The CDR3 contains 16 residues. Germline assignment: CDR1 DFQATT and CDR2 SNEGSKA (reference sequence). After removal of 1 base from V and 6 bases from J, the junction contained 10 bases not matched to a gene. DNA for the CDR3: TGCAGTGCTAGAGCGGACAGGGGGCAAGGTTGGGCTGAAGCTTTCTTT. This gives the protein CSARADRGQGWAEAFF.

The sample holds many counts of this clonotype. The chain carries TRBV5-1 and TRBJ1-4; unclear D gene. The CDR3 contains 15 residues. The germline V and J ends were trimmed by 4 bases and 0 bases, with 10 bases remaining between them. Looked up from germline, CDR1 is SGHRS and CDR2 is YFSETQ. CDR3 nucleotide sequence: TGCGCCAGCAGCGAAGGGTCTGCAACTAATGAAAAACTGTTTTTT. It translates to CASSEGSATNEKLFF.